The T cell receptor beta chain under discussion was sequenced for a study of blood T cell repertoires in COVID-19. Deletions cut 0 bases from V and 7 bases from J, with 6 bases between. CDR1 is MGHRA and CDR2 is YSYEKL in the germline V gene. CDR3 length: 12 residues. Only in-frame clones appear in the TCRdb table, and some are missing; sequencing was by immunoSEQ multiplex PCR. The data contain 150,000 to 200,000 clones, 75% to 85% of them singletons. The clonotype comes from a man in his forties who had recovered from COVID-19. This chain links TRBV4-1 with TRBJ1-2; D remains ambiguous. Sequencing input: PBMCs or T cells enriched from blood (not recorded which). The CDR3 DNA follows: TGCGCCAGCAGCCAAGATGGCTCTGGCTACACCTTC. Amino acid sequence: CASSQDGSGYTF.